This TCR beta chain was observed in a study of control samples from healthy donors and cancer patients. The CDR3 is made up of 15 amino acids. The ends were cut back, 1 base at V and 0 bases at J, with 9 bases in the middle. Per the germline V gene, CDR1 is SGHRS and CDR2 is YFSETQ. Measured with immunoSEQ multiplex PCR; TCRdb has only the in-frame clones, and not every one. The top ten hold 4% to 6% of the sample, which has roughly 160,000 clones, almost 90% seen once. The origin of this receptor is a woman in her thirties in good health. The sequenced sample was blood. V and J are TRBV5-1 and TRBJ2-3; D is undetermined. The CDR3 is CASSLLRPSTDTQYF. The CDR3 DNA sequence: TGCGCCAGCAGCTTGTTACGCCCGAGCACAGATACGCAGTATTTT.